The 23 T cell receptor beta chains listed next were all sequenced from one sample in a study of cytomegalovirus exposure and HLA in healthy donors. The PCR had 60 Vbeta and 13 Jbeta primers. Profiling relied on immunoSEQ multiplex PCR, and the TCRdb table lists in-frame clones only, not all of them. The repertoire holds approximately 82,000 clones, roughly a tenth seen once, with approximately 23% in the top ten. The specimen was PBMCs. These TCRs come from a man in his 60s in good health and CMV-seropositive.

The sample holds a few counts of this clone. The V gene is TRBV7-9, the J gene TRBJ2-1, with TRBD2 matching 7 bases. V shed 3 bases and J 3 bases; nucleotides not matched to a gene: 8. CDR3 length: 16 residues. The germline gives CDR1 SEHNR, CDR2 FQNEAQ (reference sequence). DNA for the CDR3: TGTGCCAGCAGCTTGGAGAGCGGGGCCATCTACAATGAGCAGTTCTTC. It is translated as CASSLESGAIYNEQFF.

This clone was seen a handful of times. The chain carries TRBV5-1 and TRBJ1-1, with TRBD1 matching 9 bases. The junction had 8 bases not matched to a gene; V was cut back by 4 bases and J by 10 bases. CDR1 SGHRS and CDR2 YFSETQ come from the germline V gene. This CDR3 has 13 amino acids. The CDR3 region has the DNA TGCGCCAGCAGCACTGGGACAGGGAATGTAGCTTTCTTT. Translation: CASSTGTGNVAFF.

The genes are TRBV5-1 and TRBJ1-6; perhaps TRBD1 as D (6 bases). CDR1 is SGHRS and CDR2 is YFSETQ in the germline V gene. Deletions cut 0 bases from V and 7 bases from J, with 11 bases between. CDR3 length: 15 amino acids. CDR3 region: CASSLEGGANSPLHF. Written as DNA, the CDR3 is TGCGCCAGCAGCTTGGAAGGGGGAGCCAATTCACCCCTCCACTTT.

This rearrangement joins TRBV6-5 to TRBJ2-7, with D tentatively TRBD1 (5 bases). The V end was cut by 2 bases, the J end by 4 bases, with 9 bases between. The CDR3 sequence is 13 residues long. Germline V gene sequence: CDR1 MNHEY, CDR2 SVGAGI. As DNA, the CDR3 is TGTGCCAGCAGTTACGGACCAGGGTACGAGCAGTACGTC. Translating it yields CASSYGPGYEQYV.

This clone was recorded a few times. V and J are TRBV7-9 and TRBJ2-2; TRBD1 might be the D (6 bases). Germline V gene lookup returns CDR1 SEHNR and CDR2 FQNEAQ (reference sequence). Trimming left V 5 bases short and J 0 bases short, with 13 bases between. The CDR3 totals 16 residues. Here the CDR3 DNA reads TGTGCCAGCAGCCGCCGGACAGTTACGAACACCGGGGAGCTGTTTTTT. Translation: CASSRRTVTNTGELFF.

Only a few counts were recorded for this clone. The CDR3 coding sequence is TGTGCCAGCAGTTTATCGAACAGGAAAGGGGTTAGATATGGCTACACCTTC. Residues: CASSLSNRKGVRYGYTF. The chain joins TRBV27 to TRBJ1-2; D is perhaps TRBD1 (5 bases). From germline, CDR1 is MNHEY and CDR2 SMNVEV (reference sequence). V was shortened by 0 bases and J by 5 bases, with 19 bases between the two germline ends. This CDR3 is built from 17 residues.

This clone was found a few times. The J gene is TRBJ2-6, the V gene TRBV6-1; D call uncertain. V was trimmed by 6 bases and J by 0 bases, leaving 6 bases between them. The germline V gene encodes CDR1 MNHNS and CDR2 SASEGT. The CDR3 length is 14 residues. The CDR3 nucleotides are TGTGCCAGCAGGGAGAGCTCTGGGGCCAACGTCCTGACTTTC. It encodes CASRESSGANVLTF.

This clone was counted between two and nine times. The chain couples TRBV5-1 to TRBJ2-2; 11 nucleotides line up with TRBD2. CDR3 length equals 15 residues. Germline trimming cut 3 bases from V and 7 bases from J; bases unmatched to any gene: 5. Germline V gives CDR1 SGHRS, CDR2 YFSETQ. Here the CDR3 reads CASSSLAGGDGELFF. The CDR3 coding sequence is TGCGCCAGCAGCTCTCTAGCGGGAGGCGACGGGGAGCTGTTTTTT.

CDR3 DNA sequence: TGTGCCAGCAGTTTTTATGCTAGCGGGGGGGCCTACAATGAGCAGTTCTTC. This gives the protein CASSFYASGGAYNEQFF. The chain combines TRBV6-8 with TRBJ2-1, with 12 bases identical to TRBD2. V lost 4 bases to trimming and J lost 2 bases; unmatched junction nucleotides: 6. In germline, CDR1 is MNHGY, CDR2 SAAAGT. The CDR3 extends over 17 amino acids.

The rearrangement joins TRBV4-2 to TRBJ2-3; a weak D match, TRBD2 (7 bases). Germline CDR1 is LGHNA and CDR2 is YNFKEQ. This CDR3 has 18 amino acids. Trimming stripped 1 base from V and 3 bases from J, with 20 bases between. The CDR3 loop reads CASSQVAGGGGSTDTQYF. In DNA, the CDR3 is TGTGCCAGCAGCCAAGTGGCTGGGGGCGGGGGTTCGACAGATACGCAGTATTTT.

V and J are TRBV28 and TRBJ2-7; D call uncertain. The germline V and J ends were trimmed by 2 bases and 7 bases, with 9 bases remaining between them. Per the germline V gene, CDR1 is MDHEN and CDR2 is SYDVKM. CDR3 length equals 12 residues. The CDR3 DNA reads TGTGCCAGCAGTTTACAAGGTAGGGAGCAGTACGTC. Translating gives CASSLQGREQYV.

The chain recombines TRBV19 with TRBJ2-7; 7 bases agree with TRBD1. Germline CDR1 LNHDA, CDR2 SQIVND (reference sequence). The trim removed 9 bases at V and 5 bases at J, leaving 4 bases unmatched. The CDR3 contains 11 residues. The CDR3: CARDRPNEQYF. For the CDR3, the DNA is TGTGCCAGGGACAGGCCCAACGAGCAGTACTTC. The full variable domain, in which reference TRBV19 and TRBJ2-7 provide the parts outside the CDR3, is DGGITQSPKYLFRKEGQNVTLSCEQNLNHDAMYWYRQDPGQGLRLIYYSQIVNDFQKGDIAEGYSVSREKKESFPLTVTSAQKNPTAFYLCARDRPNEQYFGPGTRLTVT.

The CDR3: CASSSRQGLKEAFF. The CDR3 bases are TGTGCCAGCAGCTCTCGACAGGGCCTTAAGGAAGCTTTCTTT. This rearrangement joins TRBV7-2 to TRBJ1-1, with TRBD1 matching over 7 bases. This CDR3 spans 14 amino acids. V gave up 4 bases and J gave up 8 bases; unmatched junction bases: 10. Germline assignment: CDR1 SGHTA and CDR2 FQGNSA.

J is TRBJ1-2 and V is TRBV6-5; D is undetermined. Between the trimmed V and J ends, which lost 2 bases and 3 bases, there was a span of 7 bases. Germline assignment: CDR1 MNHEY and CDR2 SVGAGI. The CDR3 covers 13 residues. In DNA, the CDR3 is TGTGCCAGCAGTTACGAGGGTGACTATGGCTACACCTTC. It encodes CASSYEGDYGYTF.

This clone has just a few counts. V and J are TRBV2 and TRBJ1-5; 10 bases align to TRBD1. J gave up 10 bases and V 7 bases, and 13 bases lay outside the gene matches. This CDR3 has 15 amino acids. Germline V gene lookup returns CDR1 SNHLY and CDR2 FYNNEI. The CDR3 reads CASTSTGTGEQPQHF. CDR3 nucleotide sequence: TGTGCCAGCACTAGTACCGGGACAGGGGAGCAACCCCAGCATTTT.

The table lists this clone with a few counts. The chain uses TRBV5-1 and TRBJ1-1, with D perhaps TRBD1 (5 bases). The germline V gene has CDR1 SGHRS and CDR2 YFSETQ. Trimming removed 4 bases from V and 4 bases from J, with 14 bases in between. This CDR3 comprises 14 residues. CDR3 nucleotides: TGCGCCAGCAGCGACACAAGCGGGGGCACTGAAGCTTTCTTT. This gives the protein CASSDTSGGTEAFF.

The J gene is TRBJ1-5, the V gene TRBV30, with D unclear. The CDR3 covers 13 residues. CDR1 is GTSNPN, CDR2 SVGIG, per germline (reference sequence). Trimming removed 5 bases at V and 2 bases at J, with 10 bases between. CDR3 coding DNA: TGTGCCTGGGATGTTGGAGGCAATCAGCCCCAGCATTTT. Encoded protein: CAWDVGGNQPQHF.

The chain joins TRBV7-9 to TRBJ2-3; D remains ambiguous. V was shortened by 3 bases and J by 1 base, with 5 bases between the two germline ends. The CDR3 totals 13 residues. Looked up from germline, CDR1 is SEHNR and CDR2 is FQNEAQ (reference sequence). The DNA for the CDR3 is TGTGCCAGCAGCTTCCGGGGCACAGATACGCAGTATTTT. It specifies CASSFRGTDTQYF.

This clone appeared a few times. The chain combines TRBV18 with TRBJ2-6, with TRBD2 as a possible D gene (5 bases). In germline, CDR1 is KGHSH, CDR2 LQKENI. The CDR3 extends over 15 amino acids. Deletions cut 5 bases from V and 0 bases from J, with 8 bases between. The CDR3 sequence is CASSSGFSGANVLTF. CDR3 bases: TGTGCCAGCTCATCGGGATTCTCTGGGGCCAACGTCCTGACTTTC. The full variable domain, rest sourced from reference TRBV18 and TRBJ2-6, is NAGVMQNPRHLVRRRGQEARLRCSPMKGHSHVYWYRQLPEEGLKFMVYLQKENIIDESGMPKERFSAEFPKEGPSILRIQQVVRGDSAAYFCASSSGFSGANVLTFGAGSRLTVL.

DNA of the CDR3: TGCAGCGTCATACTCACAGATACGCAGTATTTT. Its protein is CSVILTDTQYF. The chain joins TRBV29-1 to TRBJ2-3; D is ambiguous. With 6 bases removed from V and 2 bases from J, the gap between germline ends came to 6 bases. The V gene's germline CDR1 is SQVTM and CDR2 ANQGSEA. This CDR3 has 11 amino acids.

A few counts support this clone. CDR3 region: CASSDSGNEQFF. CDR3 in DNA: TGTGCCAGCAGTGATAGCGGGAATGAGCAGTTCTTC. The J gene is TRBJ2-1, the V gene TRBV7-3; 7 bases line up with TRBD2. The CDR3 is 12 residues long. Germline CDR1 and CDR2: SGHTA and FQGTGA. J gave up 7 bases and V 6 bases, and 3 bases lay outside the gene matches.

This clone was detected only a few times. The rearrangement links TRBV9 to TRBJ2-7, with D tentatively TRBD2 (6 bases). Deletions cut 1 base from V and 5 bases from J, with 13 bases between. The length of the CDR3 is 14 residues. In germline, CDR1 is SGDLS, CDR2 YYNGEE. The CDR3 nucleotides read TGTGCCAGCAGCGTAAGCGGGTCCGCCGACGAGCAGTACTTC. It is translated as CASSVSGSADEQYF.

This clone has more than one count but fewer than ten. J is TRBJ1-1 and V is TRBV19; perhaps TRBD1 as D (6 bases). The CDR3 loop spans 15 amino acids. Deletions cut 1 base from V and 1 base from J, with 10 bases between. Germline CDR1 is LNHDA and CDR2 is SQIVND (reference sequence). The CDR3 region has the DNA TGTGCCAGTAGTATAGGAGGACAGACGAACACTGAAGCTTTCTTT. Its protein is CASSIGGQTNTEAFF. Looking up the rest from reference TRBV19 and TRBJ1-1 gives the full variable domain: DGGITQSPKYLFRKEGQNVTLSCEQNLNHDAMYWYRQDPGQGLRLIYYSQIVNDFQKGDIAEGYSVSREKKESFPLTVTSAQKNPTAFYLCASSIGGQTNTEAFFGQGTRLTVV.